A selection of T cell receptor beta chains follows, all from one sample in a study of T cell changes during pregnancy in multiple sclerosis. Sequenced by immunoSEQ multiplex PCR; TCRdb stores in-frame clones only, minus some. The sample shows tens of thousands of clones, over 80% of them seen only once. Sequenced here: CD8+ T cells from peripheral blood mononuclear cells, sampled in the third trimester of pregnancy. These receptors came from a female donor in good health, enrolled as a control in a pregnancy study. CDR3s leave out the opening cysteine and the closing phenylalanine or tryptophan.

v_call cdr3_aa
TRBV30 AWRRGVEQY
TRBV19 ASSSGLADTYEQY
TRBV21-1 ASSKRTGEVGGYT
TRBV27 ASSPQTGELF
TRBV29-1 SVAGLAGAGSSYNEQF
TRBV5-5 GSQGGLGNEKLF
TRBV7-9 ASSLGRGSNQPQH
TRBV4-1 ASSQDPQETQY
TRBV15 ATSRSGTENEKLF
TRBV2 ATTGGRSTEAF
TRBV7-9 ASSVRQGVDEQF
TRBV7-2 ASSLVRLGQGITEAF
TRBV6-1 ASSEASAGSWGELF
TRBV5-5 ASRDEGEKLF
TRBV19 ASSNGQGTYEQY
TRBV4-3 ASSQDRRETYWSGANVLT
TRBV19 ASSTDREGGSPLH
TRBV9 ASSVGTSGSRDTQY
TRBV2 ASRLAPTQY
TRBV2 ASSTGILGGYT
TRBV19 ASSKQGAYNEQF
TRBV19 ASSIPGGSGPETQY
TRBV13 ASSPRGSGSGGSYNEQF
TRBV27 ATHTGGDTEAF
TRBV7-9 ASSLGLANTDTQY
TRBV18 ASSPWTNGYT
TRBV27 ASSPRGKVNTEAF
TRBV7-8 ASSLMWTSGGASYEQY
TRBV13 ASSFGTSGDQETQY
TRBV7-8 ASSLVGTDEQY
TRBV5-4 ASSGDSTGGYGYT
TRBV11-2 ASSLGEDTQY
TRBV18 ASSPTGGSGPNTEAF
TRBV30 AWSGSGFSGELF
TRBV27 ASSSGGPDTEAF
TRBV6-1 ASSGQLFYEQY
TRBV18 ASSFGVAAKNIQY
TRBV27 ASSPWGGSEKLF
TRBV6-1 ASTDTEAF
TRBV19 ASRTGFTYGYT
TRBV7-9 ASSSRQGGNTIY
TRBV2 ASRPESNQPQH